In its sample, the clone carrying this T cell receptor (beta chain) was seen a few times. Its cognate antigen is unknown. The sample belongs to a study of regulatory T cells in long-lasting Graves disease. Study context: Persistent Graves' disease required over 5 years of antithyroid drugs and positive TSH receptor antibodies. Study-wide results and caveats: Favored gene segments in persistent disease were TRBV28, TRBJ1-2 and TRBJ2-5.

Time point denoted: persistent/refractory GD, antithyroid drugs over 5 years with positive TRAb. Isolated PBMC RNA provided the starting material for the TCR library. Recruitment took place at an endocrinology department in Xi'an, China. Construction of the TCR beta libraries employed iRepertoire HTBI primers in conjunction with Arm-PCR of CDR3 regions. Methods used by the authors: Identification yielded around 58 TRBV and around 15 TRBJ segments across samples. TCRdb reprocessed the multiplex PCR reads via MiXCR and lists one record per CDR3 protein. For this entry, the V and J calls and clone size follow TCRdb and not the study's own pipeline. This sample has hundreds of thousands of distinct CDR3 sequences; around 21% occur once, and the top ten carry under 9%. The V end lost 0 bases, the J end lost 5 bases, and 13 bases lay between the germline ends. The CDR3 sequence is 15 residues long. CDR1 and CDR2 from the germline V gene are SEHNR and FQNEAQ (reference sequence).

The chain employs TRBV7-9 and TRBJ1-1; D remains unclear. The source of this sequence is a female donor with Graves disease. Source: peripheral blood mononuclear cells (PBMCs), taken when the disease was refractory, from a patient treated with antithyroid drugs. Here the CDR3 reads CASSLAGLILTEAFF. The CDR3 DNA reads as TGTGCCAGCAGCTTAGCGGGCCTGATCCTTACTGAAGCTTTCTTT. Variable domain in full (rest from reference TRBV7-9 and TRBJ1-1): DTGVSQNPRHKITKRGQNVTFRCDPISEHNRLYWYRQTLGQGPEFLTYFQNEAQLEKSRLLSDRFSAERPKGSFSTLEIQRTEQGDSAMYLCASSLAGLILTEAFFGQGTRLTVV.